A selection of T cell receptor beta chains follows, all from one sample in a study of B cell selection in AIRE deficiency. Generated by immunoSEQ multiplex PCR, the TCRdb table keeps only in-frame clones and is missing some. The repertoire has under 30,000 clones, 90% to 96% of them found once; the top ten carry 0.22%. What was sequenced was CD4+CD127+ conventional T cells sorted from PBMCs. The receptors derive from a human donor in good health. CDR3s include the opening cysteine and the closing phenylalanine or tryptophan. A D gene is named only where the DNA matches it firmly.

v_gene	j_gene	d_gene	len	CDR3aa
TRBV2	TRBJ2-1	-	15	CASGSGVWGSSEQFF
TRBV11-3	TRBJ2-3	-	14	CASSLGRGTDTQYF
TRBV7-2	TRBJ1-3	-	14	CASSLNKGGNTIYF
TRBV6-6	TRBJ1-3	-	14	CASRTGNSGNTIYF
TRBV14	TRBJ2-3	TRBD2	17	CASSQTGLAGATDTQYF
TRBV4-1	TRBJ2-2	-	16	CASSPAGQGTTGELFF
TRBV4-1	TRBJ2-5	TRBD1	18	CASSQAPKSQGDAKTQYF
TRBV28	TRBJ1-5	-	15	CASSLDAGAGQPQHF
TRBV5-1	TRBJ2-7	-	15	CASSSTGTEPDEQYF
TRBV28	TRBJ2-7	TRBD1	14	CASRWTGGQYEQYF
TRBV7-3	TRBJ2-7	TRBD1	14	CASSYRDSSYEQYF
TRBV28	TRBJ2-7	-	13	CASRLSGTWFWYF
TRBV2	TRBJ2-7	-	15	CASSSQGGVSYEQYF
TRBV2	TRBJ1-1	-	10	CASSRVEAFF
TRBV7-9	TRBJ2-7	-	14	CASRGGGRFAEQYF
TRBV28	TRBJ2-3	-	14	CASSLVLRTDTQYF
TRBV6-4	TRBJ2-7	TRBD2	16	CASSADLAGPSYEQYF
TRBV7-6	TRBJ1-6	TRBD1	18	CASSHLRRDRLGNSPLHF
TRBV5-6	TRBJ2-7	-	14	CASSRWEANYEQYF
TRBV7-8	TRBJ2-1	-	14	CASSPEPLNNEQFF
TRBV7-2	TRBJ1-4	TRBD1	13	CASSSYRGGKLFF
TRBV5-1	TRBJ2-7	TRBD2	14	CASSAGTTSHEQYF
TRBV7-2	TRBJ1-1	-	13	CASSTRDVPEAFF
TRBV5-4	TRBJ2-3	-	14	CASSPDWPRDTQYF
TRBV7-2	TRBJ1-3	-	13	CASSPGLRNTIYF
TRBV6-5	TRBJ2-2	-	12	CASRDGTGELFF
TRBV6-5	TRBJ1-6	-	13	CASRSRDNSPLHF
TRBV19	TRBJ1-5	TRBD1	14	CASSTGGKVQPQHF
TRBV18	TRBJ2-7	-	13	CASSPGVGDEQYF
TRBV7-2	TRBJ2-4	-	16	CASSLFYRAQENIQYF
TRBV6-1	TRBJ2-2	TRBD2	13	CASGGLAYGELFF
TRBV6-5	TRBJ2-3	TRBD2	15	CASTLGTSGADTQYF
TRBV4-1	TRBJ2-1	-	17	CASSQVDLGISYNEQFF
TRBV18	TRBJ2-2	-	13	CASSPSTARGAVF
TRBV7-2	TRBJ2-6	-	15	CASSRGAAGANVLTF
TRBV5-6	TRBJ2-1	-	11	CASSLGREQFF
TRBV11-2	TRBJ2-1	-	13	CASSLTRLYEQFF
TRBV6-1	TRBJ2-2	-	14	CASSPGGVTGELFF
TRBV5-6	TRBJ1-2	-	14	CASSFGRPYNGYTF
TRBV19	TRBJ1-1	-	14	CASSIRGLWTEAFF
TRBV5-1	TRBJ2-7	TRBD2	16	CASSLAPGTSTHEQYF
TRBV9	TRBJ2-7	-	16	CASSVGGDRDTYEQYF
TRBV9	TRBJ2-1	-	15	CASSVTASTYNEQFF
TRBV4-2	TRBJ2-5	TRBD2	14	CASSATGGEETQYF
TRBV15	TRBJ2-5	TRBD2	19	CATSREATVTSGIPETQYF
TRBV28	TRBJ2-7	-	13	CASSLGHTYEQYF
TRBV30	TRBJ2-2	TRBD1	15	CAWSRVQGATGELFF
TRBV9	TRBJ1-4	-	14	CASSVGNRGEKLFF
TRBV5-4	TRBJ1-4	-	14	CASSLGQANEKLFF
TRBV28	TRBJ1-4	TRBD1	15	CASSLKGQGSEKLFF
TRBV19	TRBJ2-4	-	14	CASSEFLAKNIQYF